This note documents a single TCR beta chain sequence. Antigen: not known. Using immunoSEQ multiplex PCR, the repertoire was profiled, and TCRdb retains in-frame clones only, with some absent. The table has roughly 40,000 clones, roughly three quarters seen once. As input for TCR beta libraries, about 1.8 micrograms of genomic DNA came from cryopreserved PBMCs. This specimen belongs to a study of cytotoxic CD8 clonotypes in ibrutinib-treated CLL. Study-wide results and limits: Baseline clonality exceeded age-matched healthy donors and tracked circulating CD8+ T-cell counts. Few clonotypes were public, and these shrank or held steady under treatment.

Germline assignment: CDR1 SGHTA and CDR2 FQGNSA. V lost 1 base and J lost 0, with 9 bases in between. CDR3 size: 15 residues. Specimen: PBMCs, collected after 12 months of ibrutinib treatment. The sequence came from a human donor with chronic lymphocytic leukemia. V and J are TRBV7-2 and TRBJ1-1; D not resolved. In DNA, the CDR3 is TGTGCCAGCAGCTTAGGGTCGGGTTTGAACACTGAAGCTTTCTTT. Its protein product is CASSLGSGLNTEAFF.